This TCR beta chain was recorded in a study of Ad26.COV2.S vaccination and SARS-CoV-2 variants. Study in general: Among those in the COV1001 Ad26.COV2.S trial arm was the donor. The vaccine Ad26.COV2.S was put into the muscle once, or twice with 56 days between.

The treatment is: some 20 received Ad26.COV2.S at low or high dose, single or two shots; 5 received placebo; per-sample allocation not given. The samples date from day 63 after the first vaccine or placebo injection. Aged 18-55 years, donor was enrolled in Boston around 2020. The CDR3 length is 15 residues. With V trimmed by 4 bases and J by 2 bases, 10 bases remained unmatched. CDR1 is SQVTM, CDR2 ANQGSEA, per germline. Sequencing was performed with immunoSEQ multiplex PCR; in TCRdb, only in-frame clones are kept and a portion is missing. The sample has hundreds of thousands of clones; approximately 92% are singletons.

This chain uses TRBV29-1 with TRBJ2-7, with 8 positions matching TRBD2. Material: peripheral blood, obtained in a trial of Ad26.COV2.S vaccine versus placebo. The receptor was derived from a person between 18 and 60 years old who received the Ad26.COV2.S COVID-19 vaccine or a placebo. CDR3 residues: CSVAAPGGPAYEQYF. Here the CDR3 DNA reads TGCAGCGTTGCAGCCCCGGGAGGGCCCGCCTACGAGCAGTACTTC.